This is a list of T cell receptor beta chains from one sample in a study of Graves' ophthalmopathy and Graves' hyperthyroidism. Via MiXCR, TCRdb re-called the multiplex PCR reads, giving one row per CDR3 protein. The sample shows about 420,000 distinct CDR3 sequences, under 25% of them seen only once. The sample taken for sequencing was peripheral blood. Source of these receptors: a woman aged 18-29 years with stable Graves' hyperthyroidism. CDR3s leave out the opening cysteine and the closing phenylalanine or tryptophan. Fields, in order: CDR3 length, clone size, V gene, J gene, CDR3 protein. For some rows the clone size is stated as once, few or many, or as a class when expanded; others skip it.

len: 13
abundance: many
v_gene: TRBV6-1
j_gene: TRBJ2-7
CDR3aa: ASSEGTGVGYEQY

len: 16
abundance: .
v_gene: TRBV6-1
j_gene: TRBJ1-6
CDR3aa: ASSEAGQDVLPNSPLH

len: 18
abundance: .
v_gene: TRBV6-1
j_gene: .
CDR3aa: ASSEALPGWQGAMNYGYT

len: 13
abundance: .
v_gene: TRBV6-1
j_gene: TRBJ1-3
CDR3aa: ASRKQGSSGNTIY

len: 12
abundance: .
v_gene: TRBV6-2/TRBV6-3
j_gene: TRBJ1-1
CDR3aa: ASSYGTGFTEAF

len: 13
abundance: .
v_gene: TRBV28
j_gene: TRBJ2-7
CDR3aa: ASSFSAGVLYEQY

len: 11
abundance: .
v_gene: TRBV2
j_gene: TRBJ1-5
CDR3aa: ASLIRGYQPQH

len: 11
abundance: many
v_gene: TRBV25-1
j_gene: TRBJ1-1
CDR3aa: ASERGRDTEAF

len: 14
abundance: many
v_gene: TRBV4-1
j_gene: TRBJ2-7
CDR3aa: ASSQDGGRNSYEQY

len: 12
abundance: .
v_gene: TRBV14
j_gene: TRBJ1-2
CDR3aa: ASSQRQGIYGYT

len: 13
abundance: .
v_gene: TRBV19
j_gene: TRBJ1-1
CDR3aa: ASMGGMASYTEAF

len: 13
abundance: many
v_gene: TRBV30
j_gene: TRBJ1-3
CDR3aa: AWSLGGGAGNTIY

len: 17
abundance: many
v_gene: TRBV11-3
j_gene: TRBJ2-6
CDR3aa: ASSFHRDSGSSGANVLT

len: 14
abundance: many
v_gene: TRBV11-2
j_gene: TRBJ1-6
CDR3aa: ASSPRTGPYNSPLH

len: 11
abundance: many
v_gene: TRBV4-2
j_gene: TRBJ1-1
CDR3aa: ASSQGGPTEAF

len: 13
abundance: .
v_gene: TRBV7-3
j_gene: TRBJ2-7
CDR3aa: ASRLAGGPADEQY

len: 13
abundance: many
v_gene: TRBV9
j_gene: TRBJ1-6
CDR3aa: ASSPSGQGNSPLH

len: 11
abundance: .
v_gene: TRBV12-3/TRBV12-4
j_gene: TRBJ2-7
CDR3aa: ASSPTLGPEQY

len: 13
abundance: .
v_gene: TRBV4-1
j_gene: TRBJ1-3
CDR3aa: ASSQGELGGNTIY

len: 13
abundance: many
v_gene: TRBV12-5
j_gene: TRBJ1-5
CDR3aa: ASGLGQGSNQPQH

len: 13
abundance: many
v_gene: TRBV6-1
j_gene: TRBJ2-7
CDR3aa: ASSPPTGENYEQY

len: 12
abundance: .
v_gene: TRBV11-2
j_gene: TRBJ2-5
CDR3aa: ASNNQGIQETQY

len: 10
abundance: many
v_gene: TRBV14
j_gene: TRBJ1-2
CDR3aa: ASSRDRYGYT

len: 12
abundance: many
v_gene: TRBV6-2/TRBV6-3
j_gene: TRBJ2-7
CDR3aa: ASSYELRRYEQY

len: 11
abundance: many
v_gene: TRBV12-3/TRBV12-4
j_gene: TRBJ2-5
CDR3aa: ASSSGPMEGQY

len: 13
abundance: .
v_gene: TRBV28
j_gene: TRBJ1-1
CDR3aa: ASVPGSVENTEAF

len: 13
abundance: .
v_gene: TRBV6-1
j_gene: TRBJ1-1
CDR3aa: ASSTGQGRLEGAF

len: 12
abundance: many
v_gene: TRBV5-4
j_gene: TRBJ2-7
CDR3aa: ASSLGGGGYEQY

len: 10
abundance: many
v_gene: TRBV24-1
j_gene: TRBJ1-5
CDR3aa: ATSDPGQPQH

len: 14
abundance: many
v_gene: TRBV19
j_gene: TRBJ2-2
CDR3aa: ASSNPGQPNTGELF

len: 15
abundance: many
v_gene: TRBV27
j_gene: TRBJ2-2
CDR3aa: ASKGGRRWSNTGELF

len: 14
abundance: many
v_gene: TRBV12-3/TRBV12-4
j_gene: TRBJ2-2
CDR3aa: AGSLFGRENTGELF

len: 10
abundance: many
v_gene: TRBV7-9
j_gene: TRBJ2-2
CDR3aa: ASSLETGELF

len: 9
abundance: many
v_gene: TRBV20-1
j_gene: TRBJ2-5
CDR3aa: SARTQETQY

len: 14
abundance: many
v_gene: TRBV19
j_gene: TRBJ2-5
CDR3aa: ASSIRPWGQGETQY

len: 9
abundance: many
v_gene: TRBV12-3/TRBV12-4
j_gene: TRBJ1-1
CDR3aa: ASMSYTEAF

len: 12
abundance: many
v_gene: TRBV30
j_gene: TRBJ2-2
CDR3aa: AWGGTRNTGELF

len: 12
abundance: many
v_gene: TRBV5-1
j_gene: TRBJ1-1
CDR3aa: ASSLDGRNTEAF

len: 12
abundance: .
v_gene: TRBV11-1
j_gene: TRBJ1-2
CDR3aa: ASSFATDHYGYT

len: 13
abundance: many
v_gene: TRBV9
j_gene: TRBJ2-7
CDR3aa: ASSVAGPGAYEQY

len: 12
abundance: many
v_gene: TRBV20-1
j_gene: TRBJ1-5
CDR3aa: SARGIGSGQPQH

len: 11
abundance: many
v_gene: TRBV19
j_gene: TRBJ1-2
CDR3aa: ASSISGLRGYT

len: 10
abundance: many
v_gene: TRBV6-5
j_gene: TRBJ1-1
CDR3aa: ASSYSNTEAF

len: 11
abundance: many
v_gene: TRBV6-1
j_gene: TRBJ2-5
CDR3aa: ASRGLPVETQY

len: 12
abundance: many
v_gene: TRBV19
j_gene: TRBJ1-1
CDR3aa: ASTGGRGNTEAF

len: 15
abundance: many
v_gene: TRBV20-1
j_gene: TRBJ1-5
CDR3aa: SARDIGKRYSNQPQH